Presented here are 7 T cell receptor beta chains from one specimen sequenced in a study of T-cell reconstitution after alpha-beta-depleted transplantation in children. The TCRbeta library was prepared with unique molecular identifiers. TCRdb re-called the PCR reads through MiXCR, storing one row per CDR3 protein. Among 110,000 or so distinct CDR3 sequences listed, 5.5% to 6.5% were seen once. Sequencing was performed on PBMCs, mostly from graft donor cells, taken 360 days after TCRalphabeta/CD19-depleted stem cell transplant. The receptors here all came from a male patient between 2 and 9 years old who had a stem cell transplant for acute lymphoblastic leukemia, so the T cells may come from the graft donor.

This clonotype appeared many times. The chain recombines TRBV9 with TRBJ1-5; maybe TRBD1 (5 bases). Trimming left V 0 bases short and J 2 bases short, with 9 bases between. Germline lookup yields CDR1 SGDLS and CDR2 YYNGEE. The CDR3 has 15 residues. CDR3 in amino acids: CASSVAGQGNQPQHF. In DNA, the CDR3 is TGTGCCAGCAGCGTAGCGGGGCAGGGCAATCAGCCCCAGCATTTT.

This clonotype was counted at least ten times. The rearrangement links TRBV12-3 or TRBV12-4 to TRBJ1-2; TRBD1 might be the D (6 bases). The ends were cut back, 8 bases at V and 4 bases at J, with 11 bases in the middle. The CDR3 is 12 amino acids. Here the CDR3 reads CASGGQVYGYTF. Written as DNA, the CDR3 is TGTGCCAGCGGGGGCCAAGTCTATGGCTACACCTTC.

This clonotype was seen a handful of times. This rearrangement joins TRBV29-1 to TRBJ1-1, with 7 bases that match TRBD1. Germline V gene lookup returns CDR1 SQVTM and CDR2 ANQGSEA. Unmatched junction bases numbered 9, after V lost 1 base and J lost 4 bases. The CDR3 runs 15 residues. In DNA, the CDR3 is TGCAGCGTTGAAGTTCTAGGGGGCGCGAGCACTGAAGCTTTCTTT. Translation gives CSVEVLGGASTEAFF.

V is TRBV7-9 and J is TRBJ2-2, with D possibly TRBD2 on 6 matching bases. V lost 1 base to trimming and J lost 6 bases, with 9 bases between them. The length of the CDR3 is 14 residues. Germline assignment: CDR1 SEHNR and CDR2 FQNEAQ (reference sequence). In DNA form, the CDR3 reads TGTGCCAGCAGCTTAGGGCCGGGGGCCGGGGAGCTGTTTTTT. Translated: CASSLGPGAGELFF. Supplemented by reference TRBV7-9 and TRBJ2-2, the full variable domain reads DTGVSQNPRHKITKRGQNVTFRCDPISEHNRLYWYRQTLGQGPEFLTYFQNEAQLEKSRLLSDRFSAERPKGSFSTLEIQRTEQGDSAMYLCASSLGPGAGELFFGEGSRLTVL.

This clonotype has at least ten counts. The rearrangement links TRBV7-9 to TRBJ1-2; D is possibly TRBD1 (5 bases). Trimming removed 2 bases at V and 12 bases at J, with 16 bases between. The CDR3 spans 13 residues. Germline lookup yields CDR1 SEHNR and CDR2 FQNEAQ (reference sequence). The CDR3 DNA is TGTGCCAGCAGCTTATCTCCGGGACGAGAGAACACCTTC. As protein: CASSLSPGRENTF. The full variable domain, in which reference TRBV7-9 and TRBJ1-2 provide the parts outside the CDR3, is DTGVSQNPRHKITKRGQNVTFRCDPISEHNRLYWYRQTLGQGPEFLTYFQNEAQLEKSRLLSDRFSAERPKGSFSTLEIQRTEQGDSAMYLCASSLSPGRENTFGSGTRLTVV.

This clonotype was recorded at least ten times. The CDR3 region is CASSLPYSNQPQHF. CDR3 DNA sequence: TGTGCCAGCAGCTTACCGTATAGCAATCAGCCCCAGCATTTT. The rearrangement uses TRBV7-2 and TRBJ1-5, with no clear D. V gave up 2 bases and J gave up 0 bases, with 5 bases separating them. Germline CDR1 reads SGHTA; CDR2 reads FQGNSA. The CDR3 has 14 residues.

Ten or more counts support this clonotype. The chain carries TRBV7-2 and TRBJ2-1, with 15 bases that match TRBD2. The trim removed 2 bases at V and 9 bases at J, leaving 8 bases unmatched. CDR1 is SGHTA and CDR2 is FQGNSA in the germline V gene. The CDR3 sequence is 17 residues long. The DNA for the CDR3 is TGTGCCAGCAGCTTAAAAGGACTAGCGGGGGGGCGGGGTGAGCAGTTCTTC. Protein product: CASSLKGLAGGRGEQFF.